The rows below give T cell receptor beta chains drawn from one sample of a study of blood T cell repertoires in COVID-19. Sequencing was performed with immunoSEQ multiplex PCR; in TCRdb, only in-frame clones are kept and a portion is missing. The table records 290,000 or so clones, around 90% of them present only once. The specimen was peripheral blood. The receptors derive from a man between 18 and 35 years old with active or convalescent COVID-19. CDR3s include the opening cysteine and the closing phenylalanine or tryptophan. Each record gives: D gene, J gene, V gene, clone size, CDR3 protein, CDR3 DNA. A D gene is named only where the DNA matches it firmly. Where a row states a size, it is once, few, many or the class of an expanded clone; other rows omit it.

TRBD1 TRBJ1-5 TRBV12-3/TRBV12-4 . CASSSDRGPQHF TGTGCCAGCAGCTCCGACAGGGGGCCCCAGCATTTT
. TRBJ2-3 TRBV7-2 . CASSRQAGDTDTQYF TGTGCCAGCAGCCGGCAAGCCGGGGACACAGATACGCAGTATTTT
TRBD1 TRBJ1-5 TRBV10-2 . CASSESLGGHQPQHF TGCGCCAGCAGTGAGTCGCTAGGGGGCCATCAGCCCCAGCATTTT
TRBD2 TRBJ2-3 TRBV27 . CASSARLAGGGYTQYF TGTGCCAGCAGTGCCAGGCTAGCGGGAGGTGGTTATACGCAGTATTTT
. TRBJ2-3 TRBV27 . CASSLERTSTDTQYF TGTGCCAGCAGTTTGGAGCGAACTAGCACAGATACGCAGTATTTT
TRBD2 TRBJ2-7 TRBV7-9 . CASSLGPSGGPSSYEQYF TGTGCCAGCAGCTTAGGGCCTAGCGGGGGGCCTAGCTCCTACGAGCAGTACTTC
. TRBJ2-1 TRBV5-1 once CASSPRQEPNIEQFF TGCGCCAGCAGCCCAAGACAGGAGCCCAACATTGAGCAGTTCTTC
. TRBJ1-3 TRBV27 few CASIGSGNTIYF TGTGCCAGCATCGGCTCTGGAAACACCATATATTTT
. TRBJ2-3 TRBV12-3/TRBV12-4 . CASSPQSTDTQYF TGTGCCAGCAGTCCACAGAGCACAGATACGCAGTATTTT
. TRBJ1-2 TRBV29-1 . CSVGQGSNGYTF TGCAGCGTTGGCCAGGGGAGTAATGGCTACACCTTC
TRBD2 TRBJ2-1 TRBV4-1 . CASSRASGRLSYNEQFF TGCGCCAGCAGCCGGGCTAGCGGGAGGTTGTCCTACAATGAGCAGTTCTTC
. TRBJ2-1 TRBV29-1 . CSVDGAGTASYNEQFF TGCAGCGTTGATGGGGCGGGAACTGCGTCCTACAATGAGCAGTTCTTC
TRBD1 TRBJ2-7 TRBV7-6 . CASSLRGPYEQYF TGTGCCAGCAGCTTAAGGGGGCCCTACGAGCAGTACTTC
. TRBJ1-2 TRBV7-9 . CASSLREYGYTF TGTGCCAGCAGCTTACGAGAGTATGGCTACACCTTC
TRBD1 TRBJ1-2 TRBV28 . CASSSWTGYRGGYTF TGTGCCAGCAGTTCTTGGACAGGGTACAGGGGTGGCTACACCTTC
TRBD1 TRBJ1-1 TRBV5-1 . CASSIRQGALETEAFF TGCGCCAGCAGCATCAGACAGGGGGCTTTGGAAACTGAAGCTTTCTTT
. TRBJ2-4 TRBV5-6 . CASSLGLPNIQYF TGTGCCAGCAGCTTGGGACTTCCAAACATTCAGTACTTC
TRBD1 TRBJ2-7 TRBV7-8 medium-sized CASSLWGQGAYEQYF TGTGCCAGCAGCTTATGGGGACAGGGGGCTTACGAGCAGTACTTC
. TRBJ2-1 TRBV6-5 . CASSENNEQFF TGTGCCAGCAGCGAGAACAATGAGCAGTTCTTC
. TRBJ2-7 TRBV25-1 once CASSGYRGSYEQYF TGTGCCAGCAGTGGATATCGGGGCTCCTACGAGCAGTACTTC
. TRBJ2-5 TRBV10-3 . CAISDSGETQYF TGTGCCATCAGCGATTCGGGGGAGACCCAGTACTTC
. TRBJ2-5 TRBV5-1 . CASSLQGHQETQYF TGCGCCAGCAGCTTACAGGGTCATCAAGAGACCCAGTACTTC
TRBD1 TRBJ1-5 TRBV19 . CASSIRTGGTQPQHF TGTGCCAGTAGTATAAGGACAGGGGGCACTCAGCCCCAGCATTTT
. TRBJ1-1 TRBV19 once CASRKQDLTTEAFF TGTGCCAGTAGAAAACAGGACCTCACAACTGAAGCTTTCTTT
. TRBJ2-3 TRBV5-1 . CASSPTGRGAGTDTQYF TGCGCCAGCAGCCCAACCGGCAGGGGCGCCGGCACAGATACGCAGTATTTT
TRBD1 TRBJ2-1 TRBV19 . CASSVNRGARNEQFF TGTGCCAGTAGTGTAAACAGGGGGGCCCGCAATGAGCAGTTCTTC
TRBD2 TRBJ2-7 TRBV4-1 . CASSPRGAGGSYEQYF TGCGCCAGCAGCCCCCGAGGCGCGGGAGGGTCCTACGAGCAGTACTTC
TRBD1 TRBJ2-7 TRBV7-2 . CASSSATGTYEQYF TGTGCCAGCAGCTCCGCGACAGGGACCTACGAGCAGTACTTC
TRBD2 TRBJ2-7 TRBV5-4 . CASSLGLAVTYEQYF TGTGCCAGCAGCTTGGGGCTAGCGGTAACCTACGAGCAGTACTTC
TRBD2 TRBJ2-5 TRBV12-3/TRBV12-4 . CASSLGGRKTQYF TGTGCCAGCAGTTTGGGCGGGAGGAAGACCCAGTACTTC
TRBD1 TRBJ1-1 TRBV15 . CATSDRDRDVAEAFF TGTGCCACCAGCGACCGGGACAGGGATGTCGCTGAAGCTTTCTTT
. TRBJ1-2 TRBV27 . CASSSGPYGYTF TGTGCCAGCAGTTCAGGGCCGTATGGCTACACCTTC
. TRBJ2-5 TRBV4-3 . CASSRLAYQETQYF TGCGCCAGCAGCCGATTAGCGTACCAAGAGACCCAGTACTTC
TRBD1 TRBJ2-7 TRBV28 . CASSVQGADYEQYF TGTGCCAGCAGTGTACAGGGGGCAGATTACGAGCAGTACTTC
. TRBJ1-1 TRBV7-2 . CASSLNGGSTEAFF TGTGCCAGCAGCTTAAACGGAGGGTCCACTGAAGCTTTCTTT
. TRBJ1-3 TRBV5-1 once CASSLGTSSGNTIYF TGCGCCAGCAGTTTGGGGACAAGCTCTGGAAACACCATATATTTT
TRBD1 TRBJ2-3 TRBV5-4 . CASSRTGLTDTQYF TGTGCCAGCAGCCGGACAGGGTTGACAGATACGCAGTATTTT
. TRBJ1-1 TRBV2 . CASMRGGRAAMNTEAFF TGTGCCAGTATGAGAGGTGGGAGGGCGGCGATGAACACTGAAGCTTTCTTT
. TRBJ1-1 TRBV7-9 . CASSFWGGTEAFF TGTGCCAGCAGCTTCTGGGGAGGGACTGAAGCTTTCTTT
TRBD1 TRBJ1-2 TRBV19 . CASTRTGAGYTF TGTGCCAGTACCCGGACAGGGGCAGGCTACACCTTC
TRBD1 TRBJ1-2 TRBV4-2 . CASSRSSGTVSSSGYGYTF TGTGCCAGCAGCCGCTCTTCCGGGACAGTCTCGTCCTCGGGCTATGGCTACACCTTC
TRBD1 TRBJ1-6 TRBV7-8 . CASSSLDRASSPLHF TGTGCCAGCAGCTCCCTAGACAGGGCCAGTTCACCCCTCCACTTT